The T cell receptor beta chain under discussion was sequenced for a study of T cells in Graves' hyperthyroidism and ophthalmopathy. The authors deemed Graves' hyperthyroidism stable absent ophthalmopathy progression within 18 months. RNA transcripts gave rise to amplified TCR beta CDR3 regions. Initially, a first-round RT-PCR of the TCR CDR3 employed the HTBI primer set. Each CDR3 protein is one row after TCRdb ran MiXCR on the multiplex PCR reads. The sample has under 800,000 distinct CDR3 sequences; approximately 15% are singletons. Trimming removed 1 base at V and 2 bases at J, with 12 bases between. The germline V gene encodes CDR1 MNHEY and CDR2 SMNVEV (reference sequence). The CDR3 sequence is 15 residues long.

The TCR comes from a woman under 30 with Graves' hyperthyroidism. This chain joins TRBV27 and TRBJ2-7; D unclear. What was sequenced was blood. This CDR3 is CASSLYGSFPYEQYF. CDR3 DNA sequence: TGTGCCAGCAGTTTATATGGTAGCTTCCCCTACGAGCAGTACTTC.